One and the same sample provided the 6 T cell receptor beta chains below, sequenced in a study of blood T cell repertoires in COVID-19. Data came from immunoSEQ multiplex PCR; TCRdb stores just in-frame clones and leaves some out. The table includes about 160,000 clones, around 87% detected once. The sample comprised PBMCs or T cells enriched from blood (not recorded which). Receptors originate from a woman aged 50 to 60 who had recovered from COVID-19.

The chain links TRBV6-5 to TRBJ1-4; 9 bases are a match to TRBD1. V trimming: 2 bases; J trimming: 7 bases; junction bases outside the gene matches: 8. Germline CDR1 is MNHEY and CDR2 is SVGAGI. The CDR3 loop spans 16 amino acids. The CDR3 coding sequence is TGTGCCAGCAGTTACGGTCCGGGACAGGGCGGTGAAAAACTGTTTTTT. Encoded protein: CASSYGPGQGGEKLFF.

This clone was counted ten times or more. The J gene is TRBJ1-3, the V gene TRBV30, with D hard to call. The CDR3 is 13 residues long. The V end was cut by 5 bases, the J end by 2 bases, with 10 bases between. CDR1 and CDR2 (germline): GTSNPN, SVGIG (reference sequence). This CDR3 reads CAWGGEAGNTIYF. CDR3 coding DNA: TGTGCCTGGGGCGGTGAAGCTGGAAACACCATATATTTT.

The CDR3 coding sequence is TGTGCCAGCAGTGACCCTCAGTCAGCGTCGGATACGCAGTATTTT. This gives the protein CASSDPQSASDTQYF. This sequence joins TRBV6-4 and TRBJ2-3; D gene uncertain. The V end lost 2 bases, the J end lost 6 bases, and 15 bases lay between the germline ends. CDR1 MRHNA and CDR2 SNTAGT come from the germline V gene. The CDR3 is 15 residues long.

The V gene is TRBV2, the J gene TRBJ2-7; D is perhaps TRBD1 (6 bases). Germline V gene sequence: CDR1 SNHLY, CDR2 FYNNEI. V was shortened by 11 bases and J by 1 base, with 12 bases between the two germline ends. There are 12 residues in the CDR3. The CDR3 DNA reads TGTGCCGGGCGGACAGATTCCTACGAGCAGTACTTC. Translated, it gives CAGRTDSYEQYF.

Written as DNA, the CDR3 is TGCGCCAGCAGCCTCTGGACAGGGAGAGGCTACGAGCAGTACTTC. Translation gives CASSLWTGRGYEQYF. V gene TRBV5-1 combines with J gene TRBJ2-7, with 8 nucleotides matching TRBD1. This CDR3 spans 15 amino acids. V lost 4 bases and J lost 3; bases outside the gene matches: 9. CDR1 and CDR2 (germline): SGHRS, YFSETQ.

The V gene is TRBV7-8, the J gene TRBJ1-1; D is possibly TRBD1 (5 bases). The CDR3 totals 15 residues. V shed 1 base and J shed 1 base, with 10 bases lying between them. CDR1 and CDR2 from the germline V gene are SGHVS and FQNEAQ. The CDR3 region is CASSLVGGQNTEAFF. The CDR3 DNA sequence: TGTGCCAGCAGCTTAGTAGGTGGACAGAACACTGAAGCTTTCTTT.